A single sample gave rise to the 20 T cell receptor beta chains below, sequenced in a study of T cell responses to AZD1222 COVID-19 vaccine. Clones were read by immunoSEQ multiplex PCR, and TCRdb kept only the in-frame ones, dropping some. The table lists around 140,000 clones, about 90% of them singletons, with about 1.9% in the top ten. The source was peripheral blood, collected 28 days after the second AZD1222 dose. Receptors originate from an adult who received the AZD1222 COVID-19 vaccine.

This clone was seen more than once but under ten times. The gene calls are TRBV24-1 and TRBJ2-5; D not resolved. From germline, CDR1 is KGHDR and CDR2 SFDVKD. V lost 2 bases and J 1 base, leaving 7 bases between the germline ends. This CDR3 is built from 14 residues. The CDR3 loop reads CATSDSHRQETQYF. CDR3 DNA sequence: TGTGCCACCAGTGATTCGCACCGCCAAGAGACCCAGTACTTC.

CDR3 bases: TGTGCCAGTAGTTACCATGCCCGGCAGCGGAATTCACCCCTCCACTTT. Residues: CASSYHARQRNSPLHF. This chain uses TRBV19 with TRBJ1-6; no clear D. CDR3 length: 16 residues. Between the trimmed V and J ends, which lost 5 bases and 7 bases, there was a span of 18 bases. Germline-derived CDR1 and CDR2 are LNHDA and SQIVND (reference sequence). Variable domain in full (rest from reference TRBV19 and TRBJ1-6): DGGITQSPKYLFRKEGQNVTLSCEQNLNHDAMYWYRQDPGQGLRLIYYSQIVNDFQKGDIAEGYSVSREKKESFPLTVTSAQKNPTAFYLCASSYHARQRNSPLHFGNGTRLTVT.

The rearrangement links TRBV30 to TRBJ1-1, with D possibly matching TRBD1 (5 bases). Germline V gives CDR1 GTSNPN, CDR2 SVGIG (reference sequence). This CDR3 comprises 14 residues. With 4 bases removed from V and 3 bases from J, the gap between germline ends came to 15 bases. The CDR3 nucleotides are TGTGCCTGGAACGGGGCAAACGTGGACACTGAAGCTTTCTTT. This sequence encodes CAWNGANVDTEAFF. The variable domain in full, completed from reference TRBV30 and TRBJ1-1, reads SQTIHQWPATLVQPVGSPLSLECTVEGTSNPNLYWYRQAAGRGLQLLFYSVGIGQISSEVPQNLSASRPQDRQFILSSKKLLLSDSGFYLCAWNGANVDTEAFFGQGTRLTVV.

V is TRBV3-1 (or the pseudogene TRBV3-2) and J is TRBJ2-1; tentatively, D is TRBD2 (5 bases). The CDR3 has 16 amino acids. Germline V lookup: CDR1 LGHDT, CDR2 YNNKEL (reference sequence). Between the trimmed V and J ends, which lost 0 bases and 8 bases, there was a span of 17 bases. CDR3 bases: TGTGCCAGCAGCCAAGATTCGGCCCCCGGGGATGATGAGCAGTTCTTC. Its translation is CASSQDSAPGDDEQFF.

The chain joins TRBV3-1 (or the pseudogene TRBV3-2) to TRBJ1-1, with D possibly TRBD1 on 6 matching bases. The V and J ends lost 4 bases and 4 bases respectively, with 16 bases between them. The CDR3 contains 15 residues. Germline lookup yields CDR1 LGHDT and CDR2 YNNKEL (reference sequence). DNA of the CDR3: TGTGCCAGCAGCCCTTCCATCAGGGGAAGCACTGAAGCTTTCTTT. This codes for CASSPSIRGSTEAFF.

CDR3 nucleotide sequence: TGTGCCTGGAGTGTAGACAGGGGCCCTAACACTGAAGCTTTCTTT. As protein: CAWSVDRGPNTEAFF. The chain links TRBV30 to TRBJ1-1; the match to TRBD1 covers 8 bases. Per germline, CDR1 GTSNPN and CDR2 SVGIG (reference sequence). The V gene end was trimmed by 0 bases and the J gene end by 2 bases; junction bases not matched to a gene: 5. This CDR3 region has 15 residues.

V is TRBV19 and J is TRBJ1-1; D gene unclear. The CDR3 contains 12 residues. V lost 3 bases and J lost 3, with 5 bases in between. Germline CDR1 LNHDA, CDR2 SQIVND (reference sequence). The CDR3: CASSIRHTEAFF. The CDR3 coding sequence is TGTGCCAGTAGTATCCGACACACTGAAGCTTTCTTT.

The chain has TRBV7-9 and TRBJ1-1; D gene unclear. The CDR3 is made up of 15 amino acids. The germline V gene encodes CDR1 SEHNR and CDR2 FQNEAQ (reference sequence). The germline V and J ends were trimmed by 5 bases and 1 base, with 14 bases remaining between them. CDR3 sequence reads: CASSLGGGSNTEAFF. In nucleotides, the CDR3 is TGTGCCAGCAGCCTGGGTGGTGGTTCGAACACTGAAGCTTTCTTT.

The genes are TRBV6-5 and TRBJ1-5, with a tentative D call TRBD1 (6 bases). CDR3 length: 12 amino acids. V shed 8 bases and J shed 6 bases, with 11 bases lying between them. Germline CDR1 and CDR2: MNHEY and SVGAGI. The chain's CDR3 is CASQDRSQPQHF. In nucleotides, the CDR3 is TGTGCCAGCCAAGACAGGTCTCAGCCCCAGCATTTT.

The V and J genes are TRBV12-5 and TRBJ1-2; D not resolved. The CDR3 contains 11 residues. Germline values: CDR1 LGHNT, CDR2 FRNRAP. V was clipped by 6 bases and J by 5 bases, with 7 bases between them. CDR3 sequence (DNA): TGTGCTAGTGGCAGGAGTTATGGCTACACCTTC. Translated: CASGRSYGYTF.

The chain has TRBV10-3 and TRBJ1-2; TRBD1 matches at 9 bases. V trimming: 6 bases; J trimming: 5 bases; junction bases outside the gene matches: 4. The CDR3 is made up of 13 amino acids. Germline V gene lookup returns CDR1 ENHRY and CDR2 SYGVKD. The CDR3 bases are TGTGCCATCAGCACTGACAGGGGGTATGGCTACACCTTC. Its protein is CAISTDRGYGYTF.

This chain links TRBV10-3 with TRBJ2-2, with 7 bases fitting TRBD1. J gave up 4 bases and V 9 bases, and 11 bases lay outside the gene matches. Germline assignment: CDR1 ENHRY and CDR2 SYGVKD. CDR3 length equals 15 residues. The CDR3 reads CAIPTGPGGTGELFF. In DNA form, the CDR3 reads TGTGCCATTCCAACGGGCCCAGGGGGCACCGGGGAGCTGTTTTTT.

The chain uses TRBV29-1 and TRBJ2-1, with D unclear. The germline V and J ends were trimmed by 1 base and 1 base, with 5 bases remaining between them. Germline-derived CDR1 and CDR2 are SQVTM and ANQGSEA. The CDR3 runs 13 residues. CDR3 sequence: CSVEGGSYNEQFF. The CDR3 DNA reads TGCAGCGTTGAAGGGGGTTCCTACAATGAGCAGTTCTTC.

This chain links TRBV9 with TRBJ2-5; 10 bases match TRBD1. Germline values: CDR1 SGDLS, CDR2 YYNGEE. The CDR3 extends over 15 amino acids. J gave up 5 bases and V 0 bases, and 4 bases lay outside the gene matches. Here the CDR3 reads CASSVGGTGAETQYF. The CDR3 nucleotides are TGTGCCAGCAGCGTAGGTGGGACAGGGGCCGAGACCCAGTACTTC.

This clone was detected a few times. The chain couples TRBV7-9 to TRBJ2-7; no clear D gene. Germline values: CDR1 SEHNR, CDR2 FQNEAQ (reference sequence). This CDR3 is built from 13 residues. Trimming pared 3 bases from V and 5 bases from J, leaving 11 bases between. The CDR3 bases are TGTGCCAGCAGCTTGAGAGGAATCGACGAGCAGTACGTC. Amino acids: CASSLRGIDEQYV.

This clone was counted a single time. The chain is built from TRBV25-1 and TRBJ1-1; 8 bases agree with TRBD1. CDR1 is MGHDK, CDR2 SYGVNS, per germline. The CDR3 is 15 amino acids. Losses at the gene ends were 5 bases for V and 1 base for J; bases not matched to a gene: 6. The CDR3 nucleotides read TGTGCCAGCAGTTCCCCCGGGACAGGGAACACTGAAGCTTTCTTT. Residues: CASSSPGTGNTEAFF.

The chain carries TRBV7-2 and TRBJ1-5; D possibly corresponds to TRBD1 (5 bases). V lost 5 bases and J lost 4, with 12 bases in between. CDR3 length equals 14 residues. Germline V lookup: CDR1 SGHTA, CDR2 FQGNSA. CDR3 in DNA: TGTGCCAGCAGCCCCGGGGGGGGGAATCAGCCCCAGCATTTT. Amino acid sequence: CASSPGGGNQPQHF.

The V call is TRBV3-1 (or the pseudogene TRBV3-2), the J call TRBJ2-1; D is ambiguous. The CDR3 runs to 12 residues. Deletions cut 4 bases from V and 6 bases from J, with 7 bases between. CDR1 is LGHDT and CDR2 is YNNKEL in the germline V gene (reference sequence). The CDR3 coding sequence is TGTGCCAGCAGCCTTAACGGCAATGAGCAGTTCTTC. Residues: CASSLNGNEQFF.

The CDR3 here is CASSYRDRGIAEAFF. The CDR3 DNA follows: TGTGCCAGCAGTTACCGGGACAGGGGAATTGCTGAAGCTTTCTTT. This chain uses TRBV6-5 with TRBJ1-1; TRBD1 matches at 10 bases. This CDR3 spans 15 amino acids. V trimming: 2 bases; J trimming: 6 bases; junction bases outside the gene matches: 6. Germline V CDR1 and CDR2: MNHEY, SVGAGI.

The chain uses TRBV6-5 and TRBJ1-5; D may be TRBD1 (6 bases). V lost 6 bases to trimming and J lost 5 bases, with 17 bases between them. In germline, CDR1 is MNHEY, CDR2 SVGAGI. There are 15 residues in the CDR3. For the CDR3, the DNA is TGTGCCAGCAGCTACCGCGGCAGGGGAGATCAGCCCCAGCATTTT. It is translated as CASSYRGRGDQPQHF.